Presented here are 10 T cell receptor beta chains from one specimen sequenced in a study of T cell responses to AZD1222 COVID-19 vaccine. Profiling relied on immunoSEQ multiplex PCR, and the TCRdb table lists in-frame clones only, not all of them. The table lists roughly 160,000 clones, about nine tenths of them singletons. Specimen: peripheral blood, collected on day 0 of AZD1222 vaccination. The source is an adult in good health.

The V call is TRBV4-3, the J call TRBJ1-2, with 8 bases lining up with TRBD1. V shed 0 bases, J shed 4 bases, and the junction held 4 bases outside the gene matches. Germline V gives CDR1 LGHNA, CDR2 YSLEER. CDR3 length: 15 amino acids. Here the CDR3 reads CASSQDAGGFYGYTF. The CDR3 nucleotides read TGCGCCAGCAGCCAAGATGCAGGGGGCTTCTATGGCTACACCTTC.

The rearrangement joins TRBV28 to TRBJ2-7; D gene ambiguous. CDR3 size: 18 residues. Germline V lookup: CDR1 MDHEN, CDR2 SYDVKM. Trimming pared 1 base from V and 2 bases from J, leaving 21 bases between. The chain's CDR3 is CASSLFGFKEFSPYEQYF. The CDR3 nucleotides read TGTGCCAGCAGTTTATTCGGGTTTAAGGAGTTTAGTCCCTACGAGCAGTACTTC. Supplemented by reference TRBV28 and TRBJ2-7, the full variable domain reads DVKVTQSSRYLVKRTGEKVFLECVQDMDHENMFWYRQDPGLGLRLIYFSYDVKMKEKGDIPEGYSVSREKKERFSLILESASTNQTSMYLCASSLFGFKEFSPYEQYFGPGTRLTVT.

V and J are TRBV3-1 (or the pseudogene TRBV3-2) and TRBJ1-6, with D uncertain. Germline V gives CDR1 LGHDT, CDR2 YNNKEL (reference sequence). V shed 0 bases and J shed 0 bases, with 9 bases lying between them. The CDR3 has 17 amino acids. CDR3 sequence: CASSQEGRSSYNSPLHF. In DNA form, the CDR3 reads TGTGCCAGCAGCCAAGAGGGGAGGAGCTCCTATAATTCACCCCTCCACTTT.

This chain links TRBV4-3 with TRBJ2-3; perhaps TRBD2 as D (7 bases). The CDR3 consists of 17 residues. Trimming shortened V by 0 bases and J by 2 bases, and 15 bases separated the two germline ends. Germline CDR1 is LGHNA and CDR2 is YSLEER. CDR3 nucleotides: TGCGCCAGCAGCCAAGAATGGGGGGGACAAATCACAGATACGCAGTATTTT. Its protein is CASSQEWGGQITDTQYF.

The chain uses TRBV6-2 or TRBV6-3 and TRBJ2-1; TRBD2 might be the D (5 bases). Germline V gene lookup returns CDR1 MNHEY and CDR2 SVGEGT. The CDR3 extends over 14 amino acids. Trimming pared 3 bases from V and 8 bases from J, leaving 14 bases between. CDR3 sequence (DNA): TGTGCCAGCAGTTATTATCGGGATCGCGATGAGCAGTTCTTC. Translation gives CASSYYRDRDEQFF.

The gene calls are TRBV7-8 and TRBJ2-1, with TRBD2 matching 12 bases. The V and J ends lost 5 bases and 1 base, in that order; junction bases with no gene match: 3. The CDR3 is 16 residues long. The germline gives CDR1 SGHVS, CDR2 FQNEAQ. The CDR3 DNA reads as TGTGCCAGCAGCCCTCTAGCGGGAGGGTCCTACAATGAGCAGTTCTTC. This sequence encodes CASSPLAGGSYNEQFF. Full variable domain (rest looked up from reference TRBV7-8 and TRBJ2-1): GAGVSQSPRYKVAKRGQDVALRCDPISGHVSLFWYQQALGQGPEFLTYFQNEAQLDKSGLPSDRFFAERPEGSVSTLKIQRTQQEDSAVYLCASSPLAGGSYNEQFFGPGTRLTVL.

The rearrangement joins TRBV7-2 to TRBJ1-2; D may be TRBD1 (5 bases). Trimming removed 0 bases from V and 3 bases from J, with 11 bases in between. Germline assignment: CDR1 SGHTA and CDR2 FQGNSA. There are 15 residues in the CDR3. In DNA, the CDR3 is TGTGCCAGCAGCTTAGCCCGGGGGGGAGACTATGGCTACACCTTC. It codes for CASSLARGGDYGYTF.

This clone has a single count. The gene calls are TRBV19 and TRBJ1-6; TRBD1 might be the D (6 bases). The CDR3 is 14 amino acids. The ends were cut back, 7 bases at V and 9 bases at J, with 16 bases in the middle. Germline lookup yields CDR1 LNHDA and CDR2 SQIVND (reference sequence). The CDR3 loop is CASKGGQLPSPLHF. In DNA, the CDR3 is TGTGCCAGTAAAGGAGGACAGCTACCTTCACCCCTCCACTTT.

The V and J genes are TRBV13 and TRBJ1-6; TRBD1 agrees at 7 bases. The CDR3 contains 15 residues. With 2 bases clipped from V and 6 bases from J, the junction kept 4 bases outside the gene matches. The germline CDR1 and CDR2 sequences are PRHDT and FYEKMQ (reference sequence). This chain's CDR3 is CASSLFGTVNSPLHF. In DNA form, the CDR3 reads TGTGCCAGCAGCTTATTCGGGACAGTTAATTCACCCCTCCACTTT. Supplemented by reference TRBV13 and TRBJ1-6, the full variable domain reads AAGVIQSPRHLIKEKRETATLKCYPIPRHDTVYWYQQGPGQDPQFLISFYEKMQSDKGSIPDRFSAQQFSDYHSELNMSSLELGDSALYFCASSLFGTVNSPLHFGNGTRLTVT.

This chain joins TRBV15 and TRBJ1-4; perhaps TRBD1 as D (6 bases). In germline, CDR1 is LNHNV, CDR2 YYDKDF (reference sequence). V dropped 3 bases and J dropped 4 bases, with 15 bases sitting between them. The CDR3 sequence is 16 residues long. CDR3 amino acids: CATSSGQSRLNEKLFF. The CDR3 DNA follows: TGTGCCACCAGCAGCGGACAGTCCCGGCTTAATGAAAAACTGTTTTTT.